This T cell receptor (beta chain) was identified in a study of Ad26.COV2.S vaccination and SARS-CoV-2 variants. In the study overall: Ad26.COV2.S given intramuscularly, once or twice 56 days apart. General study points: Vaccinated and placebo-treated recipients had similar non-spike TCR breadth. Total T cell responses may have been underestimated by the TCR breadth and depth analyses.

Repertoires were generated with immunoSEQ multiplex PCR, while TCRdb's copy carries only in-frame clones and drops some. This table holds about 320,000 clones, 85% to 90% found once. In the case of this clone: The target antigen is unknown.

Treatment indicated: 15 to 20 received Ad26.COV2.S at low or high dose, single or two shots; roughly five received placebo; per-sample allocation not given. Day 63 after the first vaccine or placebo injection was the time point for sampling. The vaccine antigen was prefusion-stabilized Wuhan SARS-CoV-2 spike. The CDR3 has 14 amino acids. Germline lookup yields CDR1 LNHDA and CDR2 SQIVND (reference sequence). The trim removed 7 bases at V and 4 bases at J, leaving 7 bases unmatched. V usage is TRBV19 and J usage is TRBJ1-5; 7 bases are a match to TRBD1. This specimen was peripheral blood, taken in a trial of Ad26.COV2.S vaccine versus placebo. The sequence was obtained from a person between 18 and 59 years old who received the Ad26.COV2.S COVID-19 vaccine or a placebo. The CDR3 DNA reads TGTGCCAGTACCAATAGACAGGGAAATCAGCCCCAGCATTTT. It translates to CASTNRQGNQPQHF.